A selection of T cell receptor beta chains follows, all from one sample in a study of CD8+CD57+ T cells in acquired aplastic anemia. TCRdb itself ran the reads through MiXCR, one entry per CDR3 protein. Seen here are 150,000 to 200,000 distinct CDR3 sequences, around 45% observed once, and the top ten hold 0.9% to 1.2%. The sequenced material came from sorted CD4+, CD8+, or CD8+CD57+ T cells (not recorded which) from PBMCs. The receptors come from a human donor in good health. The CDR3 runs from the conserved cysteine through the conserved F or W. Each record gives: CDR3 protein, CDR3 DNA, D gene, J gene, V gene, clone size. A D gene is named only where the DNA matches it firmly. Clone size appears in some rows only: once, few, many, or a class for an expanded clone.

CDR3 protein: CASSVENRVAGELFF
CDR3 DNA: TGTGCCAGCAGCGTAGAGAACAGGGTCGCCGGGGAGCTGTTTTTT
D gene: .
J gene: TRBJ2-2
V gene: TRBV9
clone size: many

CDR3 protein: CASSIGGYTEAFF
CDR3 DNA: TGTGCCAGTAGTATCGGGGGCTACACTGAAGCTTTCTTT
D gene: .
J gene: TRBJ1-1
V gene: TRBV19
clone size: .

CDR3 protein: CTSSRTGVYNEQFF
CDR3 DNA: TGTACCAGCAGTCGAACGGGAGTGTACAATGAGCAGTTCTTC
D gene: .
J gene: TRBJ2-1
V gene: TRBV28
clone size: few

CDR3 protein: CASSSGTSPSADTQYF
CDR3 DNA: TGTGCCAGCAGTTCCGGGACTAGTCCTTCTGCTGATACGCAGTATTTT
D gene: TRBD2
J gene: TRBJ2-3
V gene: TRBV7-9
clone size: many

CDR3 protein: CASSALGRATNEKLFF
CDR3 DNA: TGCGCCAGCAGCGCCCTAGGCCGGGCAACTAATGAAAAACTGTTTTTT
D gene: .
J gene: TRBJ1-4
V gene: TRBV5-1
clone size: .

CDR3 protein: CANSLGTGNYEQYF
CDR3 DNA: TGTGCCAACAGCTTAGGGACAGGGAACTACGAGCAGTACTTC
D gene: TRBD1
J gene: TRBJ2-7
V gene: TRBV7-9
clone size: .

CDR3 protein: CASDSGSSTDTQYF
CDR3 DNA: TGCGCCAGTGACAGCGGGTCCAGCACAGATACGCAGTATTTT
D gene: .
J gene: TRBJ2-3
V gene: TRBV5-1
clone size: many

CDR3 protein: CATRDRQGITYEQYF
CDR3 DNA: TGTGCCACCAGAGACAGACAGGGAATAACCTACGAGCAGTACTTC
D gene: TRBD1
J gene: TRBJ2-7
V gene: TRBV15
clone size: .

CDR3 protein: CAIKTGATNEKLFF
CDR3 DNA: TGTGCCATCAAGACAGGCGCAACTAATGAAAAACTGTTTTTT
D gene: .
J gene: TRBJ1-4
V gene: TRBV10-3
clone size: many

CDR3 protein: CASSFGTGDSGYTF
CDR3 DNA: TGTGCCAGCAGCTTCGGGACGGGGGATAGTGGCTACACCTTC
D gene: .
J gene: TRBJ1-2
V gene: TRBV7-3
clone size: .

CDR3 protein: CASAPLGGFPYEQYF
CDR3 DNA: TGTGCCAGCGCGCCGCTTGGGGGCTTCCCCTACGAGCAGTACTTC
D gene: .
J gene: TRBJ2-7
V gene: TRBV6-1
clone size: once

CDR3 protein: CASSSGNSPLHF
CDR3 DNA: TGTGCCAGCAGCTCCGGAAATTCACCCCTCCACTTT
D gene: .
J gene: TRBJ1-6
V gene: TRBV7-9
clone size: few

CDR3 protein: CASESGGLLGYTF
CDR3 DNA: TGTGCCAGTGAATCTGGGGGGCTCTTGGGCTACACCTTC
D gene: .
J gene: TRBJ1-2
V gene: TRBV19
clone size: many

CDR3 protein: CASTKPPAGHYNEQFF
CDR3 DNA: TGTGCCAGCACAAAACCCCCCGCTGGCCACTACAATGAGCAGTTCTTC
D gene: .
J gene: TRBJ2-1
V gene: TRBV12-3/TRBV12-4
clone size: few

CDR3 protein: CASSLAGAFSYEQYF
CDR3 DNA: TGCGCCAGCAGCTTGGCGGGGGCTTTTTCCTACGAGCAGTACTTC
D gene: .
J gene: TRBJ2-7
V gene: TRBV5-1
clone size: many

CDR3 protein: CSAHGGPYEQYF
CDR3 DNA: TGCAGCGCCCACGGGGGCCCCTACGAGCAGTACTTC
D gene: .
J gene: TRBJ2-7
V gene: TRBV20-1
clone size: .

CDR3 protein: CASSLALLYSGNTIYF
CDR3 DNA: TGTGCCAGCAGTCTGGCGCTTTTGTACTCTGGAAACACCATATATTTT
D gene: .
J gene: TRBJ1-3
V gene: TRBV5-6
clone size: few

CDR3 protein: CSASYRGDSPLHF
CDR3 DNA: TGCAGTGCTAGTTACAGGGGTGATTCACCCCTCCACTTT
D gene: TRBD1
J gene: TRBJ1-6
V gene: TRBV20-1
clone size: many

CDR3 protein: CASSPLGSLQETQYF
CDR3 DNA: TGTGCCAGCAGCCCCCTTGGCAGCCTCCAAGAGACCCAGTACTTC
D gene: .
J gene: TRBJ2-5
V gene: TRBV2
clone size: .

CDR3 protein: CASSIKWGRYPNYGYTF
CDR3 DNA: TGTGCCAGTAGTATAAAGTGGGGCCGTTATCCTAACTATGGCTACACCTTC
D gene: .
J gene: TRBJ1-2
V gene: TRBV19
clone size: .

CDR3 protein: CSQPGLAADTQYF
CDR3 DNA: TGCAGTCAGCCGGGACTAGCGGCAGATACGCAGTATTTT
D gene: TRBD2
J gene: TRBJ2-3
V gene: TRBV20-1
clone size: once

CDR3 protein: CASSPGTGFPTSYGYTF
CDR3 DNA: TGCGCCAGCAGCCCCGGGACAGGGTTCCCAACGAGCTATGGCTACACCTTC
D gene: TRBD1
J gene: TRBJ1-2
V gene: TRBV5-1
clone size: many

CDR3 protein: CSASLRDYGTDTQYF
CDR3 DNA: TGCAGTGCTAGTCTTCGGGACTACGGCACAGATACGCAGTATTTT
D gene: TRBD2
J gene: TRBJ2-3
V gene: TRBV20-1
clone size: .

CDR3 protein: CASSLRIRYEQFF
CDR3 DNA: TGTGCCAGCAGCTTACGAATTAGGTATGAGCAGTTCTTC
D gene: .
J gene: TRBJ2-1
V gene: TRBV13
clone size: many

CDR3 protein: CSARDQALAHQETQYF
CDR3 DNA: TGCAGTGCTAGAGATCAAGCGCTAGCGCACCAAGAGACCCAGTACTTC
D gene: .
J gene: TRBJ2-5
V gene: TRBV20-1
clone size: .

CDR3 protein: CATSRDNQAVAFYGYTF
CDR3 DNA: TGTGCCACCAGCAGAGATAACCAGGCCGTCGCGTTCTATGGCTACACCTTC
D gene: .
J gene: TRBJ1-2
V gene: TRBV15
clone size: few

CDR3 protein: CASKRGAWGGETQYF
CDR3 DNA: TGTGCCAGCAAACGGGGGGCATGGGGTGGAGAGACCCAGTACTTC
D gene: .
J gene: TRBJ2-5
V gene: TRBV6-1
clone size: .

CDR3 protein: CSAPGTVNTGELFF
CDR3 DNA: TGCAGTGCTCCCGGGACCGTGAACACCGGGGAGCTGTTTTTT
D gene: .
J gene: TRBJ2-2
V gene: TRBV20-1
clone size: many

CDR3 protein: CSASLGYGYTF
CDR3 DNA: TGCAGTGCTAGTTTAGGCTATGGCTACACCTTC
D gene: .
J gene: TRBJ1-2
V gene: TRBV20-1
clone size: .

CDR3 protein: CASTRAGGRVSTDTQYF
CDR3 DNA: TGTGCCAGCACCCGAGCGGGGGGCAGGGTGAGCACAGATACGCAGTATTTT
D gene: TRBD2
J gene: TRBJ2-3
V gene: TRBV9
clone size: .

CDR3 protein: CASTPASAQYF
CDR3 DNA: TGTGCCAGCACCCCGGCGTCGGCGCAGTACTTC
D gene: .
J gene: TRBJ2-7
V gene: TRBV5-3
clone size: .

CDR3 protein: CASSLRTSGFKNIQYF
CDR3 DNA: TGTGCCAGCAGTTTACGGACTAGCGGGTTCAAAAACATTCAGTACTTC
D gene: TRBD2
J gene: TRBJ2-4
V gene: TRBV12-3/TRBV12-4
clone size: few

CDR3 protein: CAISEARVVDTQYF
CDR3 DNA: TGTGCCATCAGTGAGGCCAGGGTTGTAGATACGCAGTATTTT
D gene: .
J gene: TRBJ2-3
V gene: TRBV10-3
clone size: .

CDR3 protein: CAIGKGQGSQETQYF
CDR3 DNA: TGTGCCATCGGGAAAGGACAGGGGAGCCAAGAGACCCAGTACTTC
D gene: TRBD1
J gene: TRBJ2-5
V gene: TRBV10-3
clone size: many

CDR3 protein: CASSSSWKSPLHF
CDR3 DNA: TGTGCCAGCAGCTCGAGTTGGAAATCACCCCTCCACTTT
D gene: .
J gene: TRBJ1-6
V gene: TRBV7-3
clone size: few

CDR3 protein: CASSSGTGMFF
CDR3 DNA: TGTGCCAGCAGCTCCGGGACAGGGATGTTCTTT
D gene: TRBD1
J gene: TRBJ1-1
V gene: TRBV7-8
clone size: once

CDR3 protein: CSARDLQGGYNEQFF
CDR3 DNA: TGCAGTGCTAGAGATTTACAGGGGGGCTACAATGAGCAGTTCTTC
D gene: TRBD1
J gene: TRBJ2-1
V gene: TRBV20-1
clone size: many

CDR3 protein: CSAATGGSYEQYF
CDR3 DNA: TGCAGTGCCGCGACGGGAGGCAGCTACGAGCAGTACTTC
D gene: TRBD2
J gene: TRBJ2-7
V gene: TRBV20-1
clone size: many

CDR3 protein: CASSLGQGAYEQYF
CDR3 DNA: TGTGCCAGCAGTCTCGGACAGGGGGCCTACGAGCAGTACTTC
D gene: TRBD1
J gene: TRBJ2-7
V gene: TRBV7-2
clone size: many

CDR3 protein: CATQNSGPGASTDTQYF
CDR3 DNA: TGTGCCACCCAAAACTCCGGGCCAGGCGCTAGCACAGATACGCAGTATTTT
D gene: .
J gene: TRBJ2-3
V gene: TRBV24-1
clone size: .

CDR3 protein: CASGGDGAPYYEQYF
CDR3 DNA: TGTGCCAGCGGGGGGGATGGAGCGCCGTACTACGAGCAGTACTTC
D gene: TRBD2
J gene: TRBJ2-7
V gene: TRBV9
clone size: many

CDR3 protein: CASGDRGFYEQFF
CDR3 DNA: TGTGCCAGTGGGGACAGGGGGTTCTATGAGCAGTTCTTC
D gene: TRBD1
J gene: TRBJ2-1
V gene: TRBV7-2
clone size: many

CDR3 protein: CASSLGSGYF
CDR3 DNA: TGTGCCAGCAGTTTAGGTTCAGGGTACTTC
D gene: .
J gene: TRBJ2-5
V gene: TRBV7-6
clone size: .

CDR3 protein: CASSLDSRQAYGYTF
CDR3 DNA: TGTGCCAGCAGCTTAGATAGTAGGCAGGCCTATGGCTACACCTTC
D gene: .
J gene: TRBJ1-2
V gene: TRBV11-2
clone size: .

CDR3 protein: CASSKLQGLNTEAFF
CDR3 DNA: TGTGCCAGCAGTAAACTTCAGGGTCTCAACACTGAAGCTTTCTTT
D gene: .
J gene: TRBJ1-1
V gene: TRBV27
clone size: few

CDR3 protein: CASKTGDTTDTQYF
CDR3 DNA: TGTGCCAGCAAGACCGGGGACACCACAGATACGCAGTATTTT
D gene: .
J gene: TRBJ2-3
V gene: TRBV7-2
clone size: few

CDR3 protein: CSARRLDRGETQYF
CDR3 DNA: TGCAGTGCTAGACGCCTAGACAGGGGCGAGACCCAGTACTTC
D gene: TRBD1
J gene: TRBJ2-5
V gene: TRBV20-1
clone size: many

CDR3 protein: CASRDGGMNTEAFF
CDR3 DNA: TGTGCCAGCAGAGACGGGGGCATGAACACTGAAGCTTTCTTT
D gene: .
J gene: TRBJ1-1
V gene: TRBV6-4
clone size: many

CDR3 protein: CASSYLVGAGDTGEPFF
CDR3 DNA: TGTGCCAGCAGTTACCTTGTGGGCGCGGGGGACACCGGGGAGCCGTTTTTT
D gene: .
J gene: TRBJ2-2
V gene: TRBV6-5
clone size: .

CDR3 protein: CASSEGIYTEAFF
CDR3 DNA: TGCGCCAGCAGTGAGGGAATTTACACTGAAGCTTTCTTT
D gene: .
J gene: TRBJ1-1
V gene: TRBV10-2
clone size: .

CDR3 protein: CASSLVSEQYF
CDR3 DNA: TGTGCCAGCAGCTTGGTCAGTGAGCAGTACTTC
D gene: .
J gene: TRBJ2-7
V gene: TRBV7-9
clone size: .

CDR3 protein: CASSPPTGGSSYEQYF
CDR3 DNA: TGTGCCAGCTCACCACCGACAGGTGGGTCGTCCTACGAGCAGTACTTC
D gene: .
J gene: TRBJ2-7
V gene: TRBV18
clone size: .

CDR3 protein: CASSLVFQGVAGELFF
CDR3 DNA: TGTGCCAGCAGCTTAGTGTTCCAGGGGGTCGCCGGGGAGCTGTTTTTT
D gene: TRBD1
J gene: TRBJ2-2
V gene: TRBV7-8
clone size: many

CDR3 protein: CASTLQGNSPLHF
CDR3 DNA: TGTGCCAGCACGTTACAAGGGAATTCACCCCTCCACTTT
D gene: .
J gene: TRBJ1-6
V gene: TRBV12-3/TRBV12-4
clone size: .

CDR3 protein: CASSFMAENQPQHF
CDR3 DNA: TGTGCCAGCAGCTTTATGGCAGAGAATCAGCCCCAGCATTTT
D gene: .
J gene: TRBJ1-5
V gene: TRBV5-4
clone size: .

CDR3 protein: CATAGVGMPQHF
CDR3 DNA: TGTGCCACCGCCGGGGTTGGGATGCCCCAGCATTTT
D gene: .
J gene: TRBJ1-5
V gene: TRBV12-3/TRBV12-4
clone size: few